The present T cell receptor beta chain was sequenced within a study of tumor-infiltrating lymphocytes in primary liver carcinoma. The V and J ends lost 3 bases and 9 bases respectively, with 20 bases between them. CDR3 length: 16 residues. Looked up from germline, CDR1 is KGHDR and CDR2 is SFDVKD. Scientists recovered RNA and DNA together from around 18-30 mg of unsorted bulk tissue. A primer in the constant region served to generate TCR beta cDNA from roughly 520 ng of total RNA. Library construction for TCR beta comprised three nested multiplex PCR rounds performed with slightly modified ARM-PCR. The first two PCR rounds used TRBV1-TRBV30 primers with a Cbeta primer, 9 to 10 cycles each. A single record per CDR3 protein comes from TCRdb applying MiXCR to the multiplex PCR reads. The sample records 55,000 to 65,000 distinct CDR3 sequences, just over 70% being singletons. Findings and limits, study-wide: Merely about 8-25% of top clones occurred in all five tumor regions. Significantly larger top-250-clone fractions were found in tumors than in blood (p = 0.039).

For this clonotype: Its antigen remains unidentified. A read error may explain this, as a much larger clone is one base away.

Sequenced sample: liver tumor tissue from sampling region 2. Subset of the sample: tumor region T2, inferior pole. The chain has TRBV24-1 and TRBJ2-1; possible D gene TRBD1, 6 bases. The sequence came from a middle-aged man with primary liver carcinoma and hepatitis B virus infection. The CDR3 is CATSDKTGRRLGEQFF. The CDR3 coding sequence is TGTGCCACCAGTGATAAAACAGGGCGCCGCCTTGGTGAGCAGTTCTTC.